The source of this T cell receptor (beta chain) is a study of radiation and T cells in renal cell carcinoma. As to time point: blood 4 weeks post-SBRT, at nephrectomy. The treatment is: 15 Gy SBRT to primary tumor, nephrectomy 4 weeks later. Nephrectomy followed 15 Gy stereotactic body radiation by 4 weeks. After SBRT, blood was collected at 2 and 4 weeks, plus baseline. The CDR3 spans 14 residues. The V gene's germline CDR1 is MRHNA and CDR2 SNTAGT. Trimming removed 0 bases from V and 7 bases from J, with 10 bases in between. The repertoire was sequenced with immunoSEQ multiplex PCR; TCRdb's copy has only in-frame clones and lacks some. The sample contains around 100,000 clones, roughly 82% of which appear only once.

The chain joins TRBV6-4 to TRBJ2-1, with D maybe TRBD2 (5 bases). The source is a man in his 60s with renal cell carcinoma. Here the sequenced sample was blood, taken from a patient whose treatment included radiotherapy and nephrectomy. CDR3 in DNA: TGTGCCAGCAGTGACTCCGGGGAGTTGAATGAGCAGTTCTTC. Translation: CASSDSGELNEQFF.